The next 29 T cell receptor beta chains were all read from a single sample in a study of blood T cell repertoires in COVID-19. The method was immunoSEQ multiplex PCR; TCRdb's version includes in-frame clones alone and lacks a portion of them. The table shows 350,000 to 450,000 clones, with 85% occurring only once. Sequenced input: peripheral blood. The source is a woman aged 18-30 years with acute or convalescent COVID-19.

This chain joins TRBV20-1 and TRBJ1-5; 9 bases fit TRBD1. CDR3 length: 13 residues. Germline CDR1 reads DFQATT; CDR2 reads SNEGSKA (reference sequence). Germline trimming cut 6 bases from V and 7 bases from J; bases unmatched to any gene: 7. Written as DNA, the CDR3 is TGCAGTGCAAGTACAGGGGGCAGGCAGCCCCAGCATTTT. Residues: CSASTGGRQPQHF.

V gene TRBV6-5 combines with J gene TRBJ1-1; 7 bases are shared with TRBD1. Germline CDR1 reads MNHEY; CDR2 reads SVGAGI. The CDR3 runs 15 residues. V lost 4 bases, J lost 1 base, and 6 bases stayed unmatched. CDR3 residues: CASSFLRQGNTEAFF. The DNA of the CDR3 is TGTGCCAGCAGTTTTCTGCGACAGGGGAACACTGAAGCTTTCTTT.

This chain's CDR3 is CASSFSRDRTEAFF. The CDR3, as DNA: TGTGCCAGCAGTTTCTCCAGGGATCGGACTGAAGCTTTCTTT. This chain connects TRBV11-3 to TRBJ1-1; D is possibly TRBD1 (5 bases). This CDR3 is built from 14 residues. Germline V CDR1 and CDR2: SGHNT, YENEEA. V shed 6 bases and J shed 5 bases, with 16 bases lying between them.

The chain has TRBV28 and TRBJ1-1; no reliable D call. V was clipped by 4 bases and J by 5 bases, with 17 bases between them. Germline V gene sequence: CDR1 MDHEN, CDR2 SYDVKM. The CDR3 has 15 residues. CDR3 protein: CASSSPTSVRTEAFF. In DNA, the CDR3 is TGTGCCAGCAGTTCCCCGACCTCGGTGAGGACTGAAGCTTTCTTT.

The genes are TRBV7-9 and TRBJ1-1, with 9 bases that match TRBD1. The CDR3 covers 14 residues. V lost 5 bases and J lost 7; bases outside the gene matches: 8. Germline lookup yields CDR1 SEHNR and CDR2 FQNEAQ (reference sequence). For the CDR3, the DNA is TGTGCCAGCAGCCCGGACAGGGGTGGAGGTGAAGCTTTCTTT. As protein: CASSPDRGGGEAFF.

The table lists this clone with many counts. An end of the junction does not agree with germline; a read error may underlie this. The rearrangement links TRBV6-1 to TRBJ2-1; 7 bases map to TRBD1. CDR1 MNHNS and CDR2 SASEGT come from the germline V gene. CDR3 length equals 14 residues. Here the CDR3 reads CASSQAGGRDEQFF. Here the CDR3 DNA reads TGTGCCAGCAGTCAAGCAGGGGGAAGGGATGAGCAGTTCTTC.

In nucleotides, the CDR3 is TGTGCTAGTGGTTTGGTAGGAGGGCATGAGCAGTTCTTC. It specifies CASGLVGGHEQFF. This chain joins TRBV12-5 and TRBJ2-1, with a tentative D call TRBD2 (6 bases). The CDR3 runs 13 residues. V shed 0 bases and J shed 8 bases, with 8 bases lying between them. Germline loops: CDR1 LGHNT, CDR2 FRNRAP.

CDR3 sequence: CASSQGGAYEQYF. The CDR3 DNA follows: TGCGCCAGCAGCCAAGGGGGCGCCTACGAGCAGTACTTC. The J gene is TRBJ2-7, the V gene TRBV4-1; D possibly corresponds to TRBD1 (5 bases). With 1 base removed from V and 2 bases from J, the gap between germline ends came to 6 bases. The CDR3 has 13 amino acids. Germline CDR1 reads MGHRA; CDR2 reads YSYEKL.

This clone has at least ten counts. The chain has TRBV19 and TRBJ1-2, with D possibly being TRBD1 (5 bases). This CDR3 region has 12 residues. In germline, CDR1 is LNHDA, CDR2 SQIVND (reference sequence). The ends were cut back, 9 bases at V and 6 bases at J, with 14 bases in the middle. CDR3 bases: TGTGCCAGCGGAGACAGATACGATGGCTACACCTTC. This encodes CASGDRYDGYTF.

The rearrangement links TRBV7-9 to TRBJ1-6, with D maybe TRBD1 (5 bases). Trimming removed 5 bases from V and 8 bases from J, with 13 bases in between. The CDR3 spans 14 residues. CDR1 and CDR2 (germline): SEHNR, FQNEAQ (reference sequence). The CDR3 DNA reads as TGTGCCAGCAGCATAGGCGGACAAGATTCACCCCTCCACTTT. As protein: CASSIGGQDSPLHF.

The CDR3 is CAWSVTASNQPQHF. In nucleotides, the CDR3 is TGTGCCTGGAGTGTAACAGCCAGCAATCAGCCCCAGCATTTT. The chain uses TRBV30 and TRBJ1-5; D unresolved. Germline V gives CDR1 GTSNPN, CDR2 SVGIG (reference sequence). The CDR3 covers 14 residues. V was pared by 0 bases and J by 1 base, with 7 bases between.

The chain is built from TRBV18 and TRBJ2-1; 7 bases are a match to TRBD1. J lost 5 bases, V lost 2 bases, and 6 bases had no gene match. Germline V gene data show CDR1 as KGHSH and CDR2 as LQKENI. This CDR3 contains 15 residues. CDR3 sequence: CASSPGQGVHNEQFF. CDR3 DNA sequence: TGTGCCAGCTCACCAGGGCAGGGGGTCCACAATGAGCAGTTCTTC.

The rearrangement uses TRBV4-1 and TRBJ1-1; D gene uncertain. V lost 0 bases and J 4 bases, leaving 12 bases between the germline ends. Germline V gene lookup returns CDR1 MGHRA and CDR2 YSYEKL. The CDR3 has 15 residues. The CDR3 sequence: CASSQDPTGGTEAFF. CDR3 in DNA: TGCGCCAGCAGCCAAGATCCGACGGGAGGCACTGAAGCTTTCTTT.

V usage is TRBV6-6 and J usage is TRBJ2-3; the D gene is possibly TRBD2 (6 bases). The germline gives CDR1 MNHNY, CDR2 SVGAGI (reference sequence). V was cut by 10 bases and J by 2 bases, with 16 bases left in between. This CDR3 comprises 14 residues. The CDR3 protein is CATVLRGLTDTQYF. The DNA for the CDR3 is TGTGCCACCGTCTTGCGGGGACTCACAGATACGCAGTATTTT.

V is TRBV6-1 and J is TRBJ2-1; D is perhaps TRBD2 (6 bases). V was clipped by 5 bases and J by 1 base, with 12 bases between them. The CDR3 runs to 15 residues. CDR1 and CDR2 (germline): MNHNS, SASEGT. CDR3 sequence (DNA): TGTGCCAGCAGTCCGGTGGAGGGGTCCTACAATGAGCAGTTCTTC. Its protein is CASSPVEGSYNEQFF.

The CDR3 here is CAISRTGGPNTEAFF. The CDR3 coding sequence is TGTGCCATCAGTAGGACAGGGGGCCCCAACACTGAAGCTTTCTTT. The chain uses TRBV10-3 and TRBJ1-1; 11 bases line up with TRBD1. From germline, CDR1 is ENHRY and CDR2 SYGVKD. This CDR3 has 15 residues. V dropped 5 bases and J dropped 2; count of bases not matched to a gene: 4.

This clone was seen only once. V gene TRBV11-2 combines with J gene TRBJ2-3; possible D gene TRBD2, 5 bases. Looked up from germline, CDR1 is SGHAT and CDR2 is FQNNGV. The CDR3 contains 14 residues. V was shortened by 9 bases and J by 2 bases, with 15 bases between the two germline ends. CDR3 in DNA: TGTGCCAGTATTTCGGGGTACTCCACAGATACGCAGTATTTT. This gives the protein CASISGYSTDTQYF.

V usage is TRBV5-1 and J usage is TRBJ1-3; maybe TRBD1 (6 bases). The CDR3 runs 15 residues. Germline CDR1 is SGHRS and CDR2 is YFSETQ. The V and J ends lost 0 bases and 2 bases respectively, with 9 bases between them. The CDR3 DNA reads as TGCGCCAGCAGCTTGGTCGGGGGGCCTGGAAACACCATATATTTT. Translated, it gives CASSLVGGPGNTIYF. The complete variable domain, with remaining parts taken from reference TRBV5-1 and TRBJ1-3, reads KAGVTQTPRYLIKTRGQQVTLSCSPISGHRSVSWYQQTPGQGLQFLFEYFSETQRNKGNFPGRFSGRQFSNSRSEMNVSTLELGDSALYLCASSLVGGPGNTIYFGEGSWLTVV.

CDR3 in amino acids: CASSPSPGQNSGNTIYF. The CDR3 DNA sequence: TGTGCCAGCAGCCCCTCCCCGGGACAGAACTCTGGAAACACCATATATTTT. This chain uses TRBV9 with TRBJ1-3; 7 positions agree with TRBD1. The V gene end was trimmed by 4 bases and the J gene end by 0 bases; junction bases not matched to a gene: 10. CDR1 is SGDLS and CDR2 is YYNGEE in the germline V gene. This CDR3 spans 17 amino acids.

The V gene is TRBV6-6, the J gene TRBJ1-4, with D tentatively TRBD1 (6 bases). Trimming shortened V by 6 bases and J by 7 bases, and 18 bases separated the two germline ends. This CDR3 spans 15 amino acids. Germline V gene lookup returns CDR1 MNHNY and CDR2 SVGAGI (reference sequence). In DNA form, the CDR3 reads TGTGCCAGCAGATATCAACAGGGCTTGGTTGAAAAACTGTTTTTT. Its protein product is CASRYQQGLVEKLFF.

This chain links TRBV13 with TRBJ1-1; weak D call: TRBD1 (6 bases). CDR1 PRHDT and CDR2 FYEKMQ come from the germline V gene (reference sequence). V was pared by 1 base and J by 4 bases, with 7 bases between. The CDR3 spans 13 residues. The CDR3 sequence is CASSLEGVTEAFF. CDR3 coding DNA: TGTGCCAGCAGCTTAGAGGGGGTCACTGAAGCTTTCTTT.

CDR3 DNA: TGCAGCGTGCAGGGGAGAGGAAACACCATATATTTT. It translates to CSVQGRGNTIYF. The chain uses TRBV29-1 and TRBJ1-3; possibly TRBD1 for D (6 bases). Germline loops: CDR1 SQVTM, CDR2 ANQGSEA. The CDR3 consists of 12 residues. The V end lost 6 bases, the J end lost 4 bases, and 10 bases lay between the germline ends.

The chain joins TRBV2 to TRBJ2-2, with 8 bases fitting TRBD1. Per the germline V gene, CDR1 is SNHLY and CDR2 is FYNNEI. This CDR3 is built from 16 residues. With 3 bases clipped from V and 6 bases from J, the junction kept 9 bases outside the gene matches. The CDR3 sequence is CASSDRDRHVPGELFF. In DNA form, the CDR3 reads TGTGCCAGCAGTGACAGGGACAGGCATGTTCCCGGGGAGCTGTTTTTT.

This clone appeared once. The chain combines TRBV28 with TRBJ2-1, with 10 positions matching TRBD2. Germline CDR1 is MDHEN and CDR2 is SYDVKM. The CDR3 covers 15 residues. Trimming removed 5 bases from V and 7 bases from J; junction bases left unmatched: 8. DNA for the CDR3: TGTGCCAGCAGTCCTCTAGCGGGAGAGGAGAATGAGCAGTTCTTC. This encodes CASSPLAGEENEQFF. Complete variable domain (other parts from reference TRBV28 and TRBJ2-1): DVKVTQSSRYLVKRTGEKVFLECVQDMDHENMFWYRQDPGLGLRLIYFSYDVKMKEKGDIPEGYSVSREKKERFSLILESASTNQTSMYLCASSPLAGEENEQFFGPGTRLTVL.

The chain is built from TRBV9 and TRBJ2-2, with TRBD2 identical over 9 bases. In germline, CDR1 is SGDLS, CDR2 YYNGEE. V shed 0 bases and J 6 bases; nucleotides not matched to a gene: 6. The CDR3 runs 16 residues. The CDR3 DNA sequence: TGTGCCAGCAGCGTAGCGGCTAGCGGGGCCGCCGGGGAGCTGTTTTTT. Amino acid sequence: CASSVAASGAAGELFF.

The V call is TRBV7-9, the J call TRBJ1-5, with D perhaps TRBD1 (6 bases). The CDR3 contains 14 residues. V shed 5 bases and J shed 11 bases, with 19 bases lying between them. Germline CDR1 is SEHNR and CDR2 is FQNEAQ (reference sequence). CDR3 in amino acids: CASSPLGGPVSQHF. The CDR3 DNA sequence: TGTGCCAGCAGCCCCCTGGGGGGGCCCGTGTCCCAGCATTTT.

The chain is built from TRBV7-7 and TRBJ2-3; 8 positions agree with TRBD2. This CDR3 has 15 amino acids. V dropped 3 bases and J dropped 1; count of bases not matched to a gene: 3. Germline V gene data show CDR1 as SSHAT and CDR2 as FNYEAQ (reference sequence). The CDR3: CASSFSGDRTDTQYF. The CDR3 coding sequence is TGTGCCAGCAGCTTTAGCGGGGACCGCACAGATACGCAGTATTTT.

This chain joins TRBV28 and TRBJ1-5; a weak D match, TRBD1 (5 bases). Germline-derived CDR1 and CDR2 are MDHEN and SYDVKM. The CDR3 loop spans 17 amino acids. The V gene lost 3 bases and the J gene lost 2 bases, with 17 bases spanning the gap. CDR3 in amino acids: CASSFVRRGLGNQPQHF. CDR3 coding DNA: TGTGCCAGCAGTTTCGTCAGGCGGGGGTTGGGCAATCAGCCCCAGCATTTT.

J is TRBJ2-2 and V is TRBV5-1, with D maybe TRBD2 (6 bases). The germline CDR1 and CDR2 sequences are SGHRS and YFSETQ. V dropped 0 bases and J dropped 2 bases, with 11 bases sitting between them. CDR3 size: 16 residues. CDR3 loop: CASSLAGGGNTGELFF. In nucleotides, the CDR3 is TGCGCCAGCAGCTTGGCCGGGGGTGGAAACACCGGGGAGCTGTTTTTT.